These 5 T cell receptor beta chains came from one sample sequenced in a study of technical replicates of blood from several donors. Sequencing was performed with immunoSEQ multiplex PCR; in TCRdb, only in-frame clones are kept and a portion is missing. The sample yields 85,000 to 100,000 clones, under 97% seen once. Sequenced: T cells isolated from PBMCs. The receptors derive from a human donor in good health.

The V and J genes are TRBV9 and TRBJ2-5; TRBD1 is a possible D gene (6 bases). Germline V lookup: CDR1 SGDLS, CDR2 YYNGEE. The CDR3 length is 19 residues. Trimming cost V 0 bases and J 4 bases, with 25 bases left between them. The CDR3 spells CASSVGAGAAFSPSETQYF. Written as DNA, the CDR3 is TGTGCCAGCAGCGTAGGGGCAGGGGCGGCGTTCTCTCCCTCAGAGACCCAGTACTTC.

V is TRBV19 and J is TRBJ1-4; 7 bases align to TRBD1. Germline CDR1 reads LNHDA; CDR2 reads SQIVND (reference sequence). Trimming removed 2 bases from V and 10 bases from J; junction bases left unmatched: 7. The CDR3 has 14 residues. In DNA form, the CDR3 reads TGTGCCAGTAGTATACAAGCAGAGGGGGCAAAACTGTTTTTT. This codes for CASSIQAEGAKLFF.

The CDR3 DNA reads as TGCGCCAGCAGTCACTTTCAGGGGTTAAGGGCTGACTATGGCTACACCTTC. Its translation: CASSHFQGLRADYGYTF. The chain is built from TRBV23-1 and TRBJ1-2, with D perhaps matching TRBD1 (6 bases). TRBV23-1 is placed among ORFs of uncertain function. The CDR3 loop spans 17 amino acids. Deletions cut 3 bases from V and 3 bases from J, with 20 bases between.

CDR3 nucleotides: TGTGCCAGCAGCCCCCATGACAAAGTCAATCAGCCCCAGCATTTT. Amino acid sequence: CASSPHDKVNQPQHF. The chain combines TRBV28 with TRBJ1-5; D remains unclear. This CDR3 region has 15 residues. With 6 bases removed from V and 3 bases from J, the gap between germline ends came to 15 bases. The germline V gene has CDR1 MDHEN and CDR2 SYDVKM.

The chain carries TRBV5-1 and TRBJ2-7; D not certain. V lost 2 bases and J lost 6, with 15 bases in between. Germline assignment: CDR1 SGHRS and CDR2 YFSETQ. The CDR3 is 14 amino acids. This chain's CDR3 is CASSFTTDRPEQYF. CDR3 nucleotide sequence: TGCGCCAGCAGCTTTACCACAGACCGTCCCGAGCAGTACTTC.